This T cell receptor beta chain emerged from a study of blood T cell repertoires in COVID-19 (dated by TCRdb to the early 2020s). Broadly, across the study: Samples covering the acute and convalescent phases of COVID-19 were provided by collaborators in the United States, Italy and Spain. The repertoires were made available in a free public database intended to serve as a resource for research on the immune response to SARS-CoV-2. Samples came from the ongoing ImmuneRACE study (first 160 participants) plus 1,254 subjects from 6 global collaborators. HLA class I and class II types, where available, came from metadata supplied by the sample provider rather than from assay-based typing. Deeply sampled blood TCRbeta repertoires from subjects exposed to, actively infected with, or recovered from COVID-19 were included in the dataset. The material from the prospective study consisted of cDNA or gDNA derived from T cells, B-cell-depleted T cells, or PBMCs. A de-identified subject ID, COVID-19 status, age in years and sex were almost always included in the sample metadata.

Germline trimming: 5 bases from V, 3 bases from J; junction bases outside gene matches: 4. The CDR3 sequence holds 14 residues, the cysteine and phenylalanine included. Left in the record is the CDR3 DNA by itself, 42 bases read in frame from the first base. The germline V gene encodes CDR1 MNHEY and CDR2 SVGAGI. What the research found in general, with its limitations: How much clinical and demographic metadata was included differed by source and by participant, and the metadata was provided uncurated.

Of note for this clone: The clone's antigen remains unknown. The input lacks base qualities; no much larger clone sits a single base away.

Whole blood was collected in K2EDTA tubes by collaborating institutions according to the institutions' own protocols. Collaborator samples were shipped for TCRbeta analysis as frozen whole blood, isolated PBMCs, or DNA extracted from either sample type. The immunoSEQ Assay, a bias-controlled multiplex PCR, was used to amplify TCRbeta CDR3 regions from genomic DNA. Processing in the source paper ran as follows. The number of nucleated cells in each sample was estimated by amplification of reference gene primers within the assay. Sequence reads were collapsed and filtered to measure the absolute abundance of every unique TCRbeta CDR3 rearrangement. For each sample, productive Simpson clonality was calculated as the square root of Simpson's diversity index across productive rearrangements. This is the immuneACCESS table as TCRdb keeps it, with only in-frame sequences that have V and J called. A part of the clones is gone; compared with another copy, unresolved V genes explain less than half, and the rest is unexplained. From that table come the V and J calls and clone size; the DNA was used to work out D and trimming. The table for this sample lists some 300,000 clones; 85% of them were counted only once. Approximately 3.8% of the sample lies in the top ten.

The sequence was collected from a woman aged 45 to 65 with active or convalescent COVID-19. The V and J genes are TRBV6-5 and TRBJ1-1, with 9 junctional bases fitting TRBD1. Material: peripheral blood. The DNA reads TGTGCCAGCAGTATCGACAGGGGGTACACTGAAGCTTTCTTT. Its translation reads: CASSIDRGYTEAFF.